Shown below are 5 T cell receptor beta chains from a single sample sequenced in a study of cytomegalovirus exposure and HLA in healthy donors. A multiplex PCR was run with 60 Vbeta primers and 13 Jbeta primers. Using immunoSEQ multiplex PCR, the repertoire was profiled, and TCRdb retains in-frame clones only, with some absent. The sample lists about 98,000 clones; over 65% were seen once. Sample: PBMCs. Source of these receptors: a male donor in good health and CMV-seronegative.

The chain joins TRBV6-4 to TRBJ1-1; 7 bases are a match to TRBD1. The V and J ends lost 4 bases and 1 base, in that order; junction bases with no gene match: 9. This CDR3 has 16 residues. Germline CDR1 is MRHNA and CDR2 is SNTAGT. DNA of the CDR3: TGTGCCAGCAGTGCAAGACAGGGAGAAAAGAACACTGAAGCTTTCTTT. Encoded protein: CASSARQGEKNTEAFF.

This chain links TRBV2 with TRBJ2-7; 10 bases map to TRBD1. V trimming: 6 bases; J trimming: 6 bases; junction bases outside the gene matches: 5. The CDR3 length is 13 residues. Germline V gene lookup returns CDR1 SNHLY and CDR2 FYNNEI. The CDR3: CASSGTGESEQYF. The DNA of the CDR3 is TGTGCCAGCAGCGGGACAGGGGAGTCCGAGCAGTACTTC.

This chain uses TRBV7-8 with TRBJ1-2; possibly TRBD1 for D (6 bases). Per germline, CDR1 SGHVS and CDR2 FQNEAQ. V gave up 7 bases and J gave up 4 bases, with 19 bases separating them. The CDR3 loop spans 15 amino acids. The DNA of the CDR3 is TGTGCCAGCAACCCTGACAGGATCAATTCCTATGGCTACACCTTC. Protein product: CASNPDRINSYGYTF.

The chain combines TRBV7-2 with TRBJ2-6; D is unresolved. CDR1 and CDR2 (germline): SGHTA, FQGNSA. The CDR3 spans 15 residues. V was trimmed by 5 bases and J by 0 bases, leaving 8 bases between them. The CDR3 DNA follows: TGTGCCAGCAGCCCGACTTTCTCTGGGGCCAACGTCCTGACTTTC. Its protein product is CASSPTFSGANVLTF.

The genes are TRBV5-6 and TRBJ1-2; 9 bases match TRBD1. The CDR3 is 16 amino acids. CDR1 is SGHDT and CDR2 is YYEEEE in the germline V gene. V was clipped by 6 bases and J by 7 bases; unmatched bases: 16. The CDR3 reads CASTFGTGRFKGGYTF. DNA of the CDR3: TGTGCCAGCACCTTCGGGACAGGGAGGTTTAAAGGTGGCTACACCTTC.